Below are 3 T cell receptor beta chains sequenced from a single sample in a study of shared clonotypes between healthy human individuals (dated by TCRdb to about 2020). The library was generated by the immunoSEQ multiplex PCR assay. TCRdb stores this immuneACCESS table with in-frame sequences only. Part of the clones is absent; in the studies checked, under half of the shortfall reflects unresolved V genes, and no reason is known for the rest. Recorded for this sample are roughly 700,000 clones; 80% to 95% of them occurred a single time. The top ten clonotypes cover 30% to 40% of the sample. What was sequenced was memory CD8+ T cells from PBMCs. The cell subset or site label on this specimen signifies: CD45RO+ cells pooled with CCR7-negative TemRA cells. These receptors were taken from a man aged 18 to 35 in good health. Some clones in this sample may be carry-over from other donors' samples.

The V and J genes are TRBV7-6 and TRBJ2-7; 7 bases are shared with TRBD2. V was pared by 5 bases and J by 3 bases, with 10 bases of the junction left unmatched. The CDR3 loop spans 15 amino acids. The germline gives CDR1 SGHVS, CDR2 FNYEAQ. CDR3 coding DNA: TGTGCCAGCAGCCCCGCCGGGACTAAGGACTACGAGCAGTACTTC. Translation gives CASSPAGTKDYEQYF.

V and J are TRBV5-6 and TRBJ2-1; D remains unclear. This CDR3 has 15 amino acids. V lost 3 bases, J lost 5 bases, and 15 bases lay in between. Germline CDR1 SGHDT, CDR2 YYEEEE. This CDR3 reads CASSSDPLWDNEQFF. CDR3 sequence (DNA): TGTGCCAGCAGCTCCGACCCATTGTGGGACAATGAGCAGTTCTTC.

The chain has TRBV28 and TRBJ2-3; D not certain. The CDR3 length is 12 residues. The V end lost 3 bases, the J end lost 5 bases, and 6 bases lay between the germline ends. CDR1 MDHEN and CDR2 SYDVKM come from the germline V gene. The CDR3 reads CASSLLLDTQYF. DNA for the CDR3: TGTGCCAGCAGTTTGCTGCTAGATACGCAGTATTTT.